A single sample is the source of the 14 T cell receptor beta chains below, sequenced in a study of T cell responses to AZD1222 COVID-19 vaccine. Repertoires were generated with immunoSEQ multiplex PCR, while TCRdb's copy carries only in-frame clones and drops some. The table shows about 140,000 clones, with approximately 90% occurring only once. The sample was peripheral blood, taken 28 days after the second AZD1222 dose. Receptors were obtained from an adult who received the AZD1222 COVID-19 vaccine.

The chain has TRBV2 and TRBJ1-5, with a tentative D call TRBD1 (6 bases). CDR1 and CDR2 (germline): SNHLY, FYNNEI. The CDR3 has 14 residues. Trimming took off 5 bases at V and 3 bases at J, with 11 bases between the two ends. CDR3 sequence (DNA): TGTGCCAGCAGTAGGGACACCTACAATCAGCCCCAGCATTTT. Translating it yields CASSRDTYNQPQHF.

The chain is built from TRBV2 and TRBJ2-4; D gene unclear. Per germline, CDR1 SNHLY and CDR2 FYNNEI. The V gene lost 5 bases and the J gene lost 3 bases, with 14 bases spanning the gap. The CDR3 consists of 15 residues. The CDR3 here is CASSPPRPSKNIQYF. The CDR3 DNA is TGTGCCAGCAGTCCTCCTCGACCGAGCAAAAACATTCAGTACTTC.

This rearrangement joins TRBV5-6 to TRBJ1-4; D not resolved. V was shortened by 3 bases and J by 3 bases, with 15 bases between the two germline ends. Germline V gene sequence: CDR1 SGHDT, CDR2 YYEEEE. The CDR3 runs to 16 residues. CDR3 bases: TGTGCCAGCAGCTCCCTTGGAGAGGGCCCTAATGAAAAACTGTTTTTT. Its protein is CASSSLGEGPNEKLFF.

The chain is built from TRBV2 and TRBJ1-1, with D unresolved. Germline assignment: CDR1 SNHLY and CDR2 FYNNEI. V was trimmed by 7 bases and J by 1 base, leaving 7 bases between them. CDR3 length equals 12 residues. The CDR3 reads CASKKENTEAFF. For the CDR3, the DNA is TGTGCCAGCAAGAAGGAGAACACTGAAGCTTTCTTT. Complete variable domain (other parts from reference TRBV2 and TRBJ1-1): EPEVTQTPSHQVTQMGQEVILRCVPISNHLYFYWYRQILGQKVEFLVSFYNNEISEKSEIFDDQFSVERPDGSNFTLKIRSTKLEDSAMYFCASKKENTEAFFGQGTRLTVV.

The gene calls are TRBV5-4 and TRBJ2-1; no definite D call. The V gene lost 7 bases and the J gene lost 4 bases, with 6 bases spanning the gap. CDR1 is SGHNT, CDR2 YYREEE, per germline (reference sequence). The CDR3 contains 11 residues. CDR3 sequence: CASGTYNEQFF. In DNA, the CDR3 is TGTGCCAGCGGCACGTACAATGAGCAGTTCTTC.

The chain uses TRBV3-1 (or the pseudogene TRBV3-2) and TRBJ2-1, with a possible D match to TRBD2 (5 bases). Germline V lookup: CDR1 LGHDT, CDR2 YNNKEL (reference sequence). Trimming stripped 0 bases from V and 7 bases from J, with 7 bases between. This CDR3 region has 13 residues. The CDR3 spells CASSQDRENEQFF. DNA of the CDR3: TGTGCCAGCAGCCAAGATCGGGAAAATGAGCAGTTCTTC.

The chain is built from TRBV15 and TRBJ1-1, with TRBD1 matching 8 bases. CDR3 length equals 14 residues. The germline CDR1 and CDR2 sequences are LNHNV and YYDKDF (reference sequence). J lost 8 bases, V lost 0 bases, and 5 bases had no gene match. Here the CDR3 reads CATSRERDRREAFF. As DNA, the CDR3 is TGTGCCACCAGCAGAGAAAGGGACAGGAGGGAAGCTTTCTTT.

This rearrangement joins TRBV10-3 to TRBJ2-3; D ambiguous. From germline, CDR1 is ENHRY and CDR2 SYGVKD. The CDR3 contains 13 residues. The V end lost 4 bases, the J end lost 4 bases, and 9 bases lay between the germline ends. CDR3 residues: CAISADAPDTQYF. In nucleotides, the CDR3 is TGTGCCATCAGTGCGGACGCTCCAGATACGCAGTATTTT.

The CDR3 is CASSPNPGGNPPLHF. CDR3 coding DNA: TGTGCCAGCTCACCAAACCCAGGGGGCAACCCACCCCTCCACTTT. This chain joins TRBV18 and TRBJ1-6; the match to TRBD1 covers 8 bases. Losses at the gene ends were 2 bases for V and 11 bases for J; bases not matched to a gene: 8. Germline assignment: CDR1 KGHSH and CDR2 LQKENI. The CDR3 runs to 15 residues.

V usage is TRBV12-3 or TRBV12-4 and J usage is TRBJ2-2; D remains unclear. Trimming pared 6 bases from V and 6 bases from J, leaving 5 bases between. The CDR3 length is 11 residues. As DNA, the CDR3 is TGTGCCAGCAGCCCCTCCGGGGAGCTGTTTTTT. Its translation is CASSPSGELFF.

This clone was seen only a few times. The chain has TRBV27 and TRBJ2-7; 11 bases agree with TRBD2. J lost 6 bases, V lost 6 bases, and 7 bases had no gene match. The CDR3 runs 14 residues. CDR1 MNHEY and CDR2 SMNVEV come from the germline V gene (reference sequence). CDR3 in DNA: TGTGCCAGCAGAACGCGACTAGCGGGACCCGAGCAGTACTTC. Protein: CASRTRLAGPEQYF.

This clone was recorded only once. V is TRBV6-2 or TRBV6-3 and J is TRBJ1-5; 8 bases line up with TRBD1. The germline V gene has CDR1 MNHEY and CDR2 SVGEGT. The CDR3 consists of 15 residues. J gave up 6 bases and V 2 bases, and 6 bases lay outside the gene matches. This CDR3 is CASSYGGQGGQPQHF. The DNA of the CDR3 is TGTGCCAGCAGTTACGGCGGACAGGGAGGTCAGCCCCAGCATTTT.

The V and J genes are TRBV6-2 or TRBV6-3 and TRBJ1-1, with D tentatively TRBD1 (6 bases). Per germline, CDR1 MNHEY and CDR2 SVGEGT. The CDR3 is 19 residues long. V gave up 0 bases and J gave up 0 bases, with 20 bases separating them. The CDR3 DNA follows: TGTGCCAGCAGTTACTCGATCGGCAGGGGCCGACCCGTGAACACTGAAGCTTTCTTT. Its translation: CASSYSIGRGRPVNTEAFF.

The rearrangement links TRBV7-3 to TRBJ2-1; TRBD2 agrees at 13 bases. This CDR3 spans 14 amino acids. With 6 bases clipped from V and 7 bases from J, the junction kept 3 bases outside the gene matches. In germline, CDR1 is SGHTA, CDR2 FQGTGA. The CDR3 here is CASSTLAGGNEQFF. CDR3 bases: TGTGCCAGCAGTACACTAGCGGGAGGGAATGAGCAGTTCTTC.